The clone carrying this T cell receptor (beta chain) has at least ten counts. This specimen comes from a study of T cells in Graves' hyperthyroidism and ophthalmopathy. The J segment lost 3 bases and the V segment lost 5 bases, leaving 9 bases of the junction unmatched. The CDR3 extends over 16 amino acids. Germline loops: CDR1 SGHAT, CDR2 FQDESV (reference sequence). Researchers amplified the TCR beta CDR3 regions from RNA transcripts. During a first-round RT-PCR of the TCR CDR3, the HTBI primer set was used. Each CDR3 protein is one row after TCRdb ran MiXCR on the multiplex PCR reads. The data show approximately 200,000 distinct CDR3 sequences, around 19% seen once. Orbital computed tomography and thyroid ultrasound, together with serum TRAb and thyroxine and clinical symptoms, were used for diagnoses.

The TCR was taken from a man between 40 and 49 years old with Graves' hyperthyroidism. The V call is TRBV11-1, the J call TRBJ2-5; 10 bases are shared with TRBD2. Sequenced sample: blood. The CDR3 sequence is CASSQLAGGSEETQYF. In DNA, the CDR3 is TGTGCCAGCAGCCAATTAGCGGGGGGATCCGAAGAGACCCAGTACTTC.